Shown below are 4 T cell receptor beta chains from a single sample sequenced in a study of metastatic and nonmetastatic thyroid tumors. TCRdb re-called clones from the PCR reads using MiXCR. The sample has about 21,000 clones, 27% seen once. All patients were untreated before thyroid surgery. The sequencing input was blood. The receptors shown here come from a female donor with papillary thyroid cancer or a benign thyroid nodule (not recorded which). Some clones in this sample may be carry-over from other donors' samples.

On this clone itself: At one boundary the junction diverges from the germline segment, which might be a read error. The chain recombines TRBV15 with TRBJ1-2, with D unresolved. This CDR3 is built from 14 residues. From germline, CDR1 is LNHNV and CDR2 YYDKDF (reference sequence). The CDR3 bases are TGTTCCACCAGCAGAGACTTTGGTCCCTATGGCTACACCTTC. It yields the protein CSTSRDFGPYGYTF.

This clone was seen at least ten times. The V gene is TRBV9, the J gene TRBJ1-2; tentative D call: TRBD1 (6 bases). Germline V gene data show CDR1 as SGDLS and CDR2 as YYNGEE. V gave up 0 bases and J gave up 3 bases, with 9 bases separating them. The CDR3 contains 14 residues. CDR3 loop: CASSVGTAYYGYTF. CDR3 DNA sequence: TGTGCCAGCAGCGTAGGGACAGCCTACTATGGCTACACCTTC.

Only a few counts were recorded for this clone. A single base separates this from a much larger clone, so it may be a read error. The CDR3 here is CARGSVREEQYF. The CDR3 DNA reads TGTGCCAGAGGTTCCGTACGTGAAGAGCAGTACTTC. The chain uses TRBV27 and TRBJ2-7; D remains unclear. V lost 9 bases to trimming and J lost 7 bases, with 16 bases between them. CDR3 length equals 12 residues. Germline V gene sequence: CDR1 MNHEY, CDR2 SMNVEV (reference sequence).

This clone has ten or more counts. The chain recombines TRBV7-9 with TRBJ1-5; D unresolved. The CDR3 contains 12 residues. V was clipped by 5 bases and J by 5 bases, with 7 bases between them. Per germline, CDR1 SEHNR and CDR2 FQNEAQ (reference sequence). CDR3 nucleotide sequence: TGTGCCAGCAGCCCCGACGATCAGCCCCAGCATTTT. Translating gives CASSPDDQPQHF.